This is a list of T cell receptor beta chains from one sample in a study of early T cells in non-severe SARS-CoV-2 infection. Using its own MiXCR run on the 5' RACE reads, TCRdb lists one record per CDR3 protein. Among about 60,000 distinct CDR3 sequences listed, around 20% were seen once. This specimen consisted of whole blood, obtained at baseline. Source of these receptors: an adult who was a healthcare worker with PCR-confirmed SARS-CoV-2 infection or an uninfected control (not recorded which). The conserved cysteine and the conserved F or W are not part of the CDR3 here.

V gene,J gene,CDR3 length,CDR3 protein
TRBV29-1,TRBJ1-5,11,SVEGQGNQPQH
TRBV29-1,TRBJ1-1,11,SVVGHLNTEAF
TRBV25-1,TRBJ1-1,10,ASSKMNTEAF
TRBV3-1,TRBJ1-3,12,ASSQVAGGNTIY
TRBV5-1,TRBJ2-3,12,ASSPDSGVDTQY
TRBV5-4,TRBJ2-2,12,ASSLVGNTGELF
TRBV12-3/TRBV12-4,TRBJ1-3,12,ASSVSATGNTIY
TRBV29-1,TRBJ1-1,13,SVGSVAGVNTEAF
TRBV7-3,TRBJ2-3,12,ASGQGAPTDTQY
TRBV7-2,TRBJ2-7,13,ASSLSGTSVYEQY
TRBV12-3/TRBV12-4,TRBJ1-1,14,ASSLADLPASTEAF
TRBV7-2,TRBJ2-2,12,ASSSGPYTGELF
TRBV27,TRBJ1-5,14,ASSPSLSPSNQPQH
TRBV7-8,TRBJ2-2,14,ASTPDRVQNTGELF
TRBV30,TRBJ1-5,11,AWSPGSNQPQH
TRBV6-5,TRBJ1-2,12,ASRAVGQTYGYT
TRBV7-8,TRBJ1-2,14,ASSLIGQGGNYGYT
TRBV7-2,TRBJ2-5,15,ASSPPPRWLAGETQY
TRBV24-1,TRBJ2-1,10,ATSLEGHQQF
TRBV5-1,TRBJ2-7,15,ASSSGGGGSWAYEQY
TRBV5-1,TRBJ2-7,12,ASSPWEGAYEQY
TRBV25-1,TRBJ2-5,12,ASSDGGAGETQY
TRBV7-9,TRBJ2-3,13,ASSFARTGADTQY
TRBV4-1,TRBJ2-3,12,ASKPGGLADTQY
TRBV28,TRBJ2-1,15,ASSSLASGSQNNEQF
TRBV2,TRBJ1-2,13,ASSKSSSGDYGYT
TRBV18,TRBJ1-2,11,ASSVESRNGYT
TRBV20-1,TRBJ2-7,10,SARGLDYEQY
TRBV18,TRBJ1-5,13,ASSPGGLRDQPQH
TRBV12-3/TRBV12-4,TRBJ1-1,11,ASRAGANTEAF
TRBV20-1,TRBJ2-1,12,SARRPTDWDEQF
TRBV19,TRBJ2-1,14,ASSGTGLRLTGEQF
TRBV7-7,TRBJ2-5,11,ASSPGQGETQY
TRBV10-3,TRBJ1-2,10,AIGELGHGYT
TRBV5-1,TRBJ2-1,13,ASSLDSGSYNEQF
TRBV7-9,TRBJ2-7,12,ASSEPPTEYEQY
TRBV12-3/TRBV12-4,TRBJ2-3,13,ASIRGGGLSDTQY
TRBV7-9,TRBJ2-7,13,ASSLVPAGYHEQY
TRBV11-2,TRBJ2-2,15,ASHVTPGQGDTGELF
TRBV20-1,TRBJ1-1,12,SAKNRRATLQAF
TRBV5-1,TRBJ2-5,12,ASSDENLQETQY
TRBV12-3/TRBV12-4,TRBJ2-2,11,ASSRTRTGELF
TRBV7-8,TRBJ2-7,13,ASSLIQGENYEQY
TRBV12-3/TRBV12-4,TRBJ2-5,11,ASSTDSLETQY
TRBV10-2,TRBJ1-2,15,ASLPSTADLTNYGYT
TRBV12-3/TRBV12-4,TRBJ1-5,12,ASSPRDSNQPQH
TRBV23-1,TRBJ2-3,11,ASSHRKRDTQY
TRBV7-9,TRBJ2-5,14,ASSFLGRALQETQY
TRBV9,TRBJ2-7,13,ASSPLAGLNYEQY
TRBV5-1,TRBJ1-2,12,ASSLGGTNYGYT
TRBV4-1,TRBJ1-5,12,ASSQEGRNQPQH
TRBV20-1,TRBJ1-1,10,SAGDVGTEAF
TRBV24-1,TRBJ2-3,13,ATSDSSGHADTQY